These 9 T cell receptor beta chains were all obtained from the same sample, sequenced in a study of vaccination and CD4 T cells after COVID-19. Their antigen targets remain unknown. The treatment denotes: roughly 10-day PBMC culture with coronavirus spike peptide pools or control peptides (ViraFEST assay). An Oncomine TCR Beta short-read assay was used to sequence the DNA from cultured CD4+ T cells. MiXCR, run by TCRdb on the PCR reads, gives a single entry per CDR3 protein. The data contain about 11,000 distinct CDR3 sequences, less than 65% of them singletons. Sequenced sample: CD4+ T cells from blood, cultured in vitro. The receptors originated from a human donor who had recovered from COVID-19.

The chain has TRBV7-7 and TRBJ1-2, with unresolved D. CDR1 is SSHAT and CDR2 is FNYEAQ in the germline V gene (reference sequence). This CDR3 has 16 amino acids. V lost 5 bases and J lost 2, with 18 bases in between. CDR3 in DNA: TGTGCCAGCAGCCAATGGGGTAGTGGGAGGAACTATGGCTACACCTTC. It translates to CASSQWGSGRNYGYTF.

This chain connects TRBV10-3 to TRBJ1-1, with a possible D match to TRBD1 (5 bases). The CDR3 is made up of 13 amino acids. Germline V gene lookup returns CDR1 ENHRY and CDR2 SYGVKD. With 9 bases removed from V and 2 bases from J, the gap between germline ends came to 13 bases. The CDR3, as DNA: TGTGCCATATCGAGACAGCCTAACACTGAAGCTTTCTTT. Translation: CAISRQPNTEAFF.

This clonotype came up a few times. The chain couples TRBV6-2 or TRBV6-3 to TRBJ2-7; TRBD2 agrees at 7 bases. This CDR3 region has 18 residues. V shed 4 bases and J 0 bases; nucleotides not matched to a gene: 15. The germline CDR1 and CDR2 sequences are MNHEY and SVGEGT. CDR3 residues: CASSSAPRLADSSYEQYF. The CDR3 DNA is TGTGCCAGCAGTTCCGCCCCCAGACTAGCAGACAGCTCCTACGAGCAGTACTTC.

The chain uses TRBV27 and TRBJ1-6, with 7 bases fitting TRBD1. From germline, CDR1 is MNHEY and CDR2 SMNVEV (reference sequence). Unmatched junction bases numbered 13, after V lost 4 bases and J lost 10 bases. CDR3 length: 16 amino acids. The CDR3 sequence: CASSSNLQGLGSPLHF. The CDR3 nucleotides read TGTGCCAGCAGTTCGAACCTACAGGGGCTGGGGTCACCCCTCCACTTT.

The CDR3 coding sequence is TGTGCCAGCAGTTCGACAGGCCTGGAACCTAACTATGGCTACACCTTC. This encodes CASSSTGLEPNYGYTF. J is TRBJ1-2 and V is TRBV28; a possible D gene is TRBD1 (6 bases). There are 16 residues in the CDR3. Germline V gives CDR1 MDHEN, CDR2 SYDVKM. Trimming pared 4 bases from V and 0 bases from J, leaving 15 bases between.

This clonotype was seen a few times. J is TRBJ1-2 and V is TRBV10-3; D remains unclear. Germline V CDR1 and CDR2: ENHRY, SYGVKD. CDR3 length: 12 amino acids. V lost 3 bases and J lost 2, with 4 bases in between. The chain's CDR3 is CAISEINYGYTF. The DNA of the CDR3 is TGTGCCATCAGTGAAATAAACTATGGCTACACCTTC.

The chain uses TRBV28 and TRBJ2-1; a possible D gene is TRBD2 (6 bases). The germline V gene encodes CDR1 MDHEN and CDR2 SYDVKM. The CDR3 contains 12 residues. The germline V and J ends were trimmed by 2 bases and 14 bases, with 13 bases remaining between them. The CDR3 nucleotides read TGTGCCAGCAGTTTACTGACTAGTCGCGAGTTCTTC. This sequence encodes CASSLLTSREFF.

The V call is TRBV30, the J call TRBJ1-1; 7 nucleotides align to TRBD1. With V trimmed by 1 base and J by 1 base, 6 bases remained unmatched. Germline V gene lookup returns CDR1 GTSNPN and CDR2 SVGIG (reference sequence). The CDR3 extends over 15 amino acids. CDR3 in DNA: TGTGCCTGGAGTGATCGAAACAGGGGGAACACTGAAGCTTTCTTT. Its translation is CAWSDRNRGNTEAFF.

The gene calls are TRBV5-1 and TRBJ2-7, with 11 nucleotides matching TRBD2. The V gene's germline CDR1 is SGHRS and CDR2 YFSETQ. J was trimmed by 0 bases and V by 3 bases; bases with no gene match: 11. There are 18 residues in the CDR3. CDR3 DNA: TGCGCCAGCAGCTATGGAACTAGCGGGAGCCATGCCTCCTACGAGCAGTACTTC. Its protein product is CASSYGTSGSHASYEQYF.